The 28 T cell receptor beta chains below were found in one sample sequenced in a study of blood T cell repertoires in COVID-19. Assay: immunoSEQ multiplex PCR; the TCRdb copy retains only in-frame clones and omits some. The sample comprises 250,000 to 300,000 clones, 65% to 90% of which are singletons, and 2.5% to 3% rests with the top ten. The sequencing sample was made of peripheral blood. These receptors all stem from a woman aged 55-69 years with active or convalescent COVID-19.

The chain is built from TRBV13 and TRBJ2-1; D may be TRBD2 (6 bases). The CDR3 extends over 16 amino acids. Germline CDR1 and CDR2: PRHDT and FYEKMQ (reference sequence). The V end was cut by 2 bases, the J end by 6 bases, with 17 bases between. CDR3: CASSLSPLWEANEQFF. Here the CDR3 DNA reads TGTGCCAGCAGCTTAAGCCCACTATGGGAGGCCAATGAGCAGTTCTTC.

V gene TRBV7-9 combines with J gene TRBJ2-3; possibly TRBD1 for D (5 bases). Trimming left V 1 base short and J 2 bases short, with 10 bases between. Germline CDR1 is SEHNR and CDR2 is FQNEAQ (reference sequence). This CDR3 contains 15 residues. CDR3 DNA: TGTGCCAGCAGCTTAGGACAGTCGGACACAGATACGCAGTATTTT. Translation: CASSLGQSDTDTQYF.

The chain recombines TRBV11-2 with TRBJ2-7; D may be TRBD2 (6 bases). CDR1 SGHAT and CDR2 FQNNGV come from the germline V gene. V gave up 6 bases and J gave up 1 base, with 16 bases separating them. This CDR3 spans 15 amino acids. The CDR3 reads CASRATTGGSYEQYF. The CDR3 DNA is TGTGCCAGCAGAGCGACAACAGGAGGGTCCTACGAGCAGTACTTC.

V and J are TRBV4-2 and TRBJ2-3, with TRBD2 identical over 10 bases. The CDR3 length is 18 residues. V lost 1 base, J lost 0 bases, and 7 bases stayed unmatched. Germline V gene sequence: CDR1 LGHNA, CDR2 YNFKEQ. The CDR3 reads CASSQGVPSGGSTDTQYF. CDR3 sequence (DNA): TGTGCCAGCAGCCAAGGGGTTCCTAGCGGGGGTAGCACAGATACGCAGTATTTT.

Turning to this clone: The sample carries other DNA sequences with the same CDR3. The rearrangement uses TRBV28 and TRBJ1-2; the D gene is possibly TRBD1 (5 bases). This CDR3 is 13 amino acids long. The V end was cut by 2 bases, the J end by 2 bases, with 6 bases between. The germline gives CDR1 MDHEN, CDR2 SYDVKM. The CDR3 is CASSLAGNYGYTF. CDR3 in DNA: TGTGCCAGCAGTTTAGCAGGGAACTATGGCTACACCTTC.

V and J are TRBV6-1 and TRBJ1-5; no reliable D call. CDR1 is MNHNS, CDR2 SASEGT, per germline. The V end was cut by 2 bases, the J end by 4 bases, with 15 bases between. The CDR3 is 16 amino acids. The CDR3 reads CASSERGRIANQPQHF. The CDR3 DNA follows: TGTGCCAGCAGTGAAAGAGGGCGGATTGCTAATCAGCCCCAGCATTTT.

The chain couples TRBV30 to TRBJ2-5, with D perhaps matching TRBD2 (6 bases). There are 14 residues in the CDR3. V lost 3 bases, J lost 5 bases, and 16 bases lay in between. Germline V CDR1 and CDR2: GTSNPN, SVGIG (reference sequence). CDR3 residues: CAWSAVGDLETQYF. The CDR3 DNA is TGTGCCTGGAGCGCTGTGGGGGACTTGGAGACCCAGTACTTC.

This clone was counted many times. The chain employs TRBV10-3 and TRBJ2-3, with D unresolved. This CDR3 is 19 amino acids long. Trimming removed 2 bases at V and 2 bases at J, with 23 bases between. Germline values: CDR1 ENHRY, CDR2 SYGVKD. This chain's CDR3 is CAISEGQAQFALHTDTQYF. For the CDR3, the DNA is TGTGCCATCAGTGAGGGTCAGGCCCAATTTGCCCTACACACAGATACGCAGTATTTT.

This clone was seen only once. At one of its ends the junction is not consistent with the germline gene, which may arise from a read error. The rearrangement joins TRBV5-6 to TRBJ1-3; 7 bases are a match to TRBD1. There are 14 residues in the CDR3. Germline V gene sequence: CDR1 SGHDT, CDR2 YYEEEE. CDR3 sequence reads: CASSLGGTAYAGDF. The CDR3 DNA follows: TGTGCCAGCAGCTTGGGGGGGACAGCGTACGCCGGGGATTTT.

This rearrangement joins TRBV7-2 to TRBJ2-7, with 8 bases matching TRBD1. Germline CDR1 is SGHTA and CDR2 is FQGNSA. Trimming removed 3 bases from V and 2 bases from J; junction bases left unmatched: 6. The CDR3 loop spans 15 amino acids. The CDR3 DNA is TGTGCCAGCAGCTTTTCGGACAGGGATACCTACGAGCAGTACTTC. Residues: CASSFSDRDTYEQYF. Filled out from reference TRBV7-2 and TRBJ2-7, the complete variable domain reads GAGVSQSPSNKVTEKGKDVELRCDPISGHTALYWYRQSLGQGLEFLIYFQGNSAPDKSGLPSDRFSAERTGGSVSTLTIQRTQQEDSAVYLCASSFSDRDTYEQYFGPGTRLTVT.

The V call is TRBV29-1, the J call TRBJ1-1, with D maybe TRBD1 (5 bases). V dropped 3 bases and J dropped 2 bases, with 10 bases sitting between them. This CDR3 spans 13 amino acids. The germline V gene has CDR1 SQVTM and CDR2 ANQGSEA. The CDR3: CSVEKQANTEAFF. CDR3 DNA sequence: TGCAGCGTTGAGAAACAGGCAAACACTGAAGCTTTCTTT.

CDR3 sequence (DNA): TGTGCCAGCAGTGACGGGATCCTTAACTATGGCTACACCTTC. Protein: CASSDGILNYGYTF. The chain combines TRBV28 with TRBJ1-2; D is unresolved. This CDR3 has 14 amino acids. V gave up 5 bases and J gave up 1 base, with 11 bases separating them. Germline values: CDR1 MDHEN, CDR2 SYDVKM.

This chain joins TRBV11-2 and TRBJ2-5; D is ambiguous. The germline V and J ends were trimmed by 3 bases and 5 bases, with 13 bases remaining between them. Germline lookup yields CDR1 SGHAT and CDR2 FQNNGV. The CDR3 totals 14 residues. CDR3 sequence reads: CASSFWSETETQYF. The CDR3 nucleotides are TGTGCCAGCAGCTTCTGGTCAGAAACGGAGACCCAGTACTTC.

The CDR3 DNA is TGTGCCAGCATGGTAGGACAGGGGAGAGAAAAACTGTTTTTT. It yields the protein CASMVGQGREKLFF. The V and J genes are TRBV7-9 and TRBJ1-4; 9 bases fit TRBD1. This CDR3 is built from 14 residues. The germline V gene encodes CDR1 SEHNR and CDR2 FQNEAQ (reference sequence). V gave up 7 bases and J gave up 8 bases; unmatched junction bases: 8.

The CDR3 bases are TGTGCCAGCAGATCCGGGACAGGTTCCTACGAGCAGTACTTC. Amino acids: CASRSGTGSYEQYF. This chain joins TRBV6-5 and TRBJ2-7; TRBD1 matches at 8 bases. From germline, CDR1 is MNHEY and CDR2 SVGAGI. There are 14 residues in the CDR3. V gave up 6 bases and J gave up 1 base; unmatched junction bases: 5.

The V call is TRBV5-1, the J call TRBJ2-3, with D uncertain. The length of the CDR3 is 12 residues. Germline CDR1 reads SGHRS; CDR2 reads YFSETQ. V dropped 3 bases and J dropped 6 bases, with 8 bases sitting between them. The CDR3 sequence is CASSSRSDTQYF. The CDR3, as DNA: TGCGCCAGCAGCTCGAGGTCGGATACGCAGTATTTT.

This clone was observed once. The same CDR3 is also encoded by other DNA sequences in this sample. The chain uses TRBV19 and TRBJ2-7; the match to TRBD2 covers 8 bases. The CDR3 is 15 residues long. Germline V gives CDR1 LNHDA, CDR2 SQIVND (reference sequence). J was trimmed by 6 bases and V by 3 bases; bases with no gene match: 10. The DNA for the CDR3 is TGTGCCAGTAGTATTCAGGCGGGGGGACTGGCCGAGCAGTACTTC. Its protein is CASSIQAGGLAEQYF.

The chain links TRBV20-1 to TRBJ2-7; D is uncertain. The CDR3 runs to 11 residues. V lost 3 bases and J 6 bases, leaving 9 bases between the germline ends. Per germline, CDR1 DFQATT and CDR2 SNEGSKA (reference sequence). CDR3 amino acids: CSASRSREQYF. DNA for the CDR3: TGCAGTGCTAGCCGGTCCCGCGAGCAGTACTTC.

The rearrangement joins TRBV19 to TRBJ1-2; no firm D call. Germline-derived CDR1 and CDR2 are LNHDA and SQIVND (reference sequence). V lost 5 bases and J 2 bases, leaving 9 bases between the germline ends. The CDR3 totals 13 residues. The CDR3 spells CASSLQQNYGYTF. The CDR3 nucleotides read TGTGCCAGTAGTTTACAGCAGAACTATGGCTACACCTTC.

V usage is TRBV6-2 or TRBV6-3 and J usage is TRBJ2-3; D perhaps matches TRBD1 (5 bases). V was clipped by 2 bases and J by 0 bases, with 18 bases between them. Germline V lookup: CDR1 MNHEY, CDR2 SVGEGT. The CDR3 has 18 amino acids. The CDR3 coding sequence is TGTGCCAGCAGTTACATAAATTGGCGGCAGGGTAGCACAGATACGCAGTATTTT. Protein sequence: CASSYINWRQGSTDTQYF.

V is TRBV5-5 and J is TRBJ1-1; 8 nucleotides match TRBD1. The CDR3 runs to 14 residues. V dropped 4 bases and J dropped 9; count of bases not matched to a gene: 11. The V gene's germline CDR1 is SGHKS and CDR2 YYEKEE (reference sequence). CDR3 region: CASSLAMTGDKAFF. The CDR3 DNA reads TGTGCCAGCAGCCTAGCTATGACAGGGGATAAAGCTTTCTTT.

In this sample, this clone turned up once. V gene TRBV29-1 combines with J gene TRBJ2-3; TRBD2 is a possible D gene (7 bases). The germline V gene has CDR1 SQVTM and CDR2 ANQGSEA. This CDR3 comprises 15 residues. V was pared by 4 bases and J by 4 bases, with 18 bases between. The CDR3 region has the DNA TGCAGCGTTGGCTGGGGGGGGGCACTTGCAGATACGCAGTATTTT. This sequence encodes CSVGWGGALADTQYF.

The J gene is TRBJ1-3, the V gene TRBV9, with TRBD1 matching over 8 bases. The CDR3 extends over 16 amino acids. V gave up 3 bases and J gave up 4 bases; unmatched junction bases: 9. Germline V gives CDR1 SGDLS, CDR2 YYNGEE. CDR3 in DNA: TGTGCCAGCAGCGAACTCCCGGCAGGGGGCGGAAACACCATATATTTT. Translating gives CASSELPAGGGNTIYF.

The rearrangement uses TRBV2 and TRBJ1-1; D is unclear. CDR1 is SNHLY and CDR2 is FYNNEI in the germline V gene. V shed 8 bases and J shed 6 bases, with 13 bases lying between them. The CDR3 is 12 amino acids. The CDR3 nucleotides read TGTGCCAGCGAGGGTGAACGGGCTGAAGCTTTCTTT. Its protein is CASEGERAEAFF.

This chain uses TRBV2 with TRBJ1-3; no definite D call. Germline CDR1 reads SNHLY; CDR2 reads FYNNEI. The CDR3 loop spans 15 amino acids. The ends were cut back, 7 bases at V and 2 bases at J, with 15 bases in the middle. The DNA for the CDR3 is TGTGCCAGCAAGGTACCCCAGCAGGCTGGAAACACCATATATTTT. This sequence encodes CASKVPQQAGNTIYF.

The V and J genes are TRBV7-8 and TRBJ1-2; D uncertain. CDR3 size: 14 residues. V was pared by 3 bases and J by 4 bases, with 12 bases between. In germline, CDR1 is SGHVS, CDR2 FQNEAQ. The CDR3 sequence: CASSFRVLGYGYTF. The CDR3 coding sequence is TGTGCCAGCAGCTTTCGGGTTTTGGGCTATGGCTACACCTTC.

This rearrangement joins TRBV3-1 (or the pseudogene TRBV3-2) to TRBJ2-1; 7 bases align to TRBD1. The CDR3 is 13 residues long. Germline trimming cut 10 bases from V and 5 bases from J; bases unmatched to any gene: 8. CDR1 and CDR2 (germline): LGHDT, YNNKEL (reference sequence). CDR3 DNA: TGTGCCACCCCGGGGCAGGGGGACAATGAGCAGTTCTTC. Translating gives CATPGQGDNEQFF.

V is TRBV7-2 and J is TRBJ2-4, with 9 bases lining up with TRBD1. V was pared by 6 bases and J by 9 bases, with 6 bases of the junction left unmatched. The germline CDR1 and CDR2 sequences are SGHTA and FQGNSA. The CDR3 is made up of 13 amino acids. CDR3 DNA: TGTGCCAGCAGGTGGACAGGGGTCAGCATTCAGTACTTC. This codes for CASRWTGVSIQYF. The whole variable domain, remainder taken from reference TRBV7-2 and TRBJ2-4, is GAGVSQSPSNKVTEKGKDVELRCDPISGHTALYWYRQSLGQGLEFLIYFQGNSAPDKSGLPSDRFSAERTGGSVSTLTIQRTQQEDSAVYLCASRWTGVSIQYFGAGTRLSVL.